One and the same sample provided the 32 T cell receptor beta chains below, sequenced in a study of blood T cell repertoires in COVID-19. Using immunoSEQ multiplex PCR, the repertoire was profiled, and TCRdb retains in-frame clones only, with some absent. The sample yields approximately 160,000 clones, about four fifths seen once. The material sequenced was peripheral blood. The receptors derive from a man aged 60 to 69 with active or convalescent COVID-19.

In regard to this clone: Different DNA sequences within this sample yield the same CDR3. The chain joins TRBV3-1 (or the pseudogene TRBV3-2) to TRBJ1-3, with 11 nucleotides matching TRBD1. The V segment lost 3 bases and the J segment 4 bases; nucleotides outside the gene matches: 5. The germline gives CDR1 LGHDT, CDR2 YNNKEL (reference sequence). The CDR3 runs to 16 residues. The CDR3 loop is CASSQYGTGGGNTIYF. The CDR3 DNA is TGTGCCAGCAGCCAGTACGGGACAGGGGGAGGAAACACCATATATTTT.

V is TRBV27 and J is TRBJ2-5, with D maybe TRBD1 (6 bases). Germline CDR1 reads MNHEY; CDR2 reads SMNVEV (reference sequence). CDR3 length: 13 amino acids. The V gene lost 6 bases and the J gene lost 2 bases, with 10 bases spanning the gap. The CDR3 region has the DNA TGTGCCAGCAGCCGGGACAAGCAAGAGACCCAGTACTTC. Protein: CASSRDKQETQYF.

The gene calls are TRBV7-9 and TRBJ2-1; TRBD1 might be the D (6 bases). The CDR3 runs 15 residues. Trimming pared 6 bases from V and 2 bases from J, leaving 14 bases between. CDR1 SEHNR and CDR2 FQNEAQ come from the germline V gene (reference sequence). The CDR3 DNA sequence: TGTGCCAGCAGTCCGGACAGACCCCCCTACAATGAGCAGTTCTTC. Protein: CASSPDRPPYNEQFF. Looking up the rest from reference TRBV7-9 and TRBJ2-1 gives the full variable domain: DTGVSQNPRHKITKRGQNVTFRCDPISEHNRLYWYRQTLGQGPEFLTYFQNEAQLEKSRLLSDRFSAERPKGSFSTLEIQRTEQGDSAMYLCASSPDRPPYNEQFFGPGTRLTVL.

The chain couples TRBV6-1 to TRBJ2-6; 11 positions agree with TRBD1. V was clipped by 1 base and J by 2 bases; unmatched bases: 4. This CDR3 has 18 amino acids. Germline V gene lookup returns CDR1 MNHNS and CDR2 SASEGT. CDR3 DNA sequence: TGTGCCAGCAGTGAAGGGACAGGGGGCTTCGCTGGGGCCAACGTCCTGACTTTC. Translated: CASSEGTGGFAGANVLTF.

J is TRBJ2-7 and V is TRBV5-1; 12 positions agree with TRBD2. CDR1 and CDR2 (germline): SGHRS, YFSETQ. J was trimmed by 2 bases and V by 0 bases; bases with no gene match: 15. CDR3 size: 20 residues. This CDR3 is CASSLGPRTSGADLTYEQYF. The CDR3 DNA sequence: TGCGCCAGCAGCTTGGGCCCCCGGACTAGCGGGGCCGACCTTACCTACGAGCAGTACTTC.

This clone was seen only a few times. V gene TRBV6-6 combines with J gene TRBJ2-1; 9 bases agree with TRBD2. The CDR3 length is 13 residues. Trimming removed 8 bases from V and 7 bases from J; junction bases left unmatched: 6. CDR1 is MNHNY, CDR2 SVGAGI, per germline (reference sequence). The CDR3 DNA reads TGTGCCAGCCGGAGGGGACTAGCTAATGAGCAGTTCTTC. Amino acid sequence: CASRRGLANEQFF.

The rearrangement links TRBV5-6 to TRBJ1-2, with D tentatively TRBD1 (5 bases). This CDR3 region has 14 residues. Germline V gene data show CDR1 as SGHDT and CDR2 as YYEEEE. Trimming stripped 4 bases from V and 4 bases from J, with 14 bases between. The CDR3 sequence is CASSQDKVIYGYTF. DNA for the CDR3: TGTGCCAGCAGCCAGGACAAGGTCATCTATGGCTACACCTTC.

The genes are TRBV7-6 and TRBJ1-1; D unresolved. The V end was cut by 4 bases, the J end by 1 base, with 13 bases between. Germline V lookup: CDR1 SGHVS, CDR2 FNYEAQ. This CDR3 is 15 amino acids long. In DNA, the CDR3 is TGTGCCAGCAGCTCCCCGTGGGAGGGGAACACTGAAGCTTTCTTT. It specifies CASSSPWEGNTEAFF.

This clone was seen once. This sequence joins TRBV5-4 and TRBJ2-7; TRBD1 matches at 7 bases. V lost 4 bases, J lost 3 bases, and 7 bases stayed unmatched. The CDR3 has 14 residues. The germline V gene has CDR1 SGHNT and CDR2 YYREEE (reference sequence). Written as DNA, the CDR3 is TGTGCCAGCAGCGCGGACAGGATTATCTACGAGCAGTACTTC. Its protein is CASSADRIIYEQYF.

V and J are TRBV11-2 and TRBJ2-5; 13 positions match TRBD2. This CDR3 spans 16 amino acids. Germline trimming cut 5 bases from V and 5 bases from J; bases unmatched to any gene: 8. CDR1 and CDR2 (germline): SGHAT, FQNNGV. CDR3 DNA sequence: TGTGCCAGCAGCCCCGGACTAGCGGGAGTAGTGGAGACCCAGTACTTC. Encoded protein: CASSPGLAGVVETQYF.

The CDR3 nucleotides are TGTGCCAGCAGCCCTACAGGGTCAACTGAAGCTTTCTTT. Its protein product is CASSPTGSTEAFF. This sequence joins TRBV7-3 and TRBJ1-1; tentatively, D is TRBD1 (6 bases). V lost 5 bases and J lost 5, with 12 bases in between. The CDR3 is 13 amino acids. Germline V gives CDR1 SGHTA, CDR2 FQGTGA.

The rearrangement joins TRBV5-1 to TRBJ1-1; D might be TRBD1 (6 bases). The V gene's germline CDR1 is SGHRS and CDR2 YFSETQ. CDR3 length: 16 amino acids. Trimming left V 3 bases short and J 2 bases short, with 17 bases between. CDR3 nucleotide sequence: TGCGCCAGCAGCTCGGAGGCGACAGGAAGTAACACTGAAGCTTTCTTT. It translates to CASSSEATGSNTEAFF.

V gene TRBV5-1 combines with J gene TRBJ2-5; 7 positions match TRBD1. The germline gives CDR1 SGHRS, CDR2 YFSETQ. V shed 4 bases and J 1 base; nucleotides not matched to a gene: 4. This CDR3 spans 14 amino acids. CDR3: CASSEGQPQETQYF. In DNA form, the CDR3 reads TGCGCCAGCAGCGAGGGACAGCCCCAAGAGACCCAGTACTTC.

The V gene is TRBV5-4, the J gene TRBJ1-1; 9 nucleotides align to TRBD1. V lost 4 bases to trimming and J lost 8 bases; unmatched junction nucleotides: 9. The CDR3 is 14 amino acids. Germline values: CDR1 SGHNT, CDR2 YYREEE (reference sequence). The CDR3 bases are TGTGCCAGCAGCGGAACAGGGGGCGCAATGGAAGCTTTCTTT. This gives the protein CASSGTGGAMEAFF.

V is TRBV28 and J is TRBJ1-1, with 7 bases fitting TRBD1. Germline lookup yields CDR1 MDHEN and CDR2 SYDVKM. The CDR3 sequence is 14 residues long. Unmatched junction bases numbered 3, after V lost 1 base and J lost 4 bases. The CDR3 loop reads CASSLFRGVTEAFF. In DNA form, the CDR3 reads TGTGCCAGCAGTTTATTCAGGGGGGTCACTGAAGCTTTCTTT.

The chain joins TRBV11-2 to TRBJ2-2; D possibly corresponds to TRBD2 (5 bases). CDR1 and CDR2 from the germline V gene are SGHAT and FQNNGV. CDR3 size: 16 residues. Trimming removed 4 bases from V and 3 bases from J, with 15 bases in between. The CDR3 sequence is CASSSRASSDTGELFF. The CDR3 nucleotides are TGTGCCAGCAGCTCCCGGGCTAGCTCGGACACCGGGGAGCTGTTTTTT.

The rearrangement links TRBV6-5 to TRBJ2-3; TRBD2 agrees at 7 bases. Trimming at V came to 6 bases and at J to 1 base, leaving 7 bases not matched to a gene. CDR3 length: 15 residues. Per the germline V gene, CDR1 is MNHEY and CDR2 is SVGAGI. CDR3 nucleotides: TGTGCCAGCAGGCGGCAGAGCGGGGGCACAGATACGCAGTATTTT. This encodes CASRRQSGGTDTQYF.

This rearrangement joins TRBV6-5 to TRBJ2-1; 8 nucleotides line up with TRBD1. This CDR3 is built from 15 residues. Germline CDR1 is MNHEY and CDR2 is SVGAGI. V was pared by 9 bases and J by 3 bases, with 10 bases of the junction left unmatched. The CDR3 spells CASQTQGAGYNEQFF. DNA of the CDR3: TGTGCCAGTCAGACCCAGGGGGCAGGCTACAATGAGCAGTTCTTC.

The chain is built from TRBV7-9 and TRBJ2-7; 7 bases are shared with TRBD2. The ends lost 5 bases at V and 4 bases at J; junction bases unmatched: 14. Germline CDR1 reads SEHNR; CDR2 reads FQNEAQ (reference sequence). CDR3 length: 16 amino acids. In nucleotides, the CDR3 is TGTGCCAGCAGCCCTCAGGGATCGGGAGGACTATACGAGCAGTACTTC. Its translation is CASSPQGSGGLYEQYF.

The chain couples TRBV20-1 to TRBJ2-1; D ambiguous. V lost 6 bases, J lost 8 bases, and 11 bases lay in between. Per germline, CDR1 DFQATT and CDR2 SNEGSKA (reference sequence). The CDR3 has 11 residues. CDR3 sequence (DNA): TGCAGTGCAAGACATACGGATGAGCAGTTCTTC. It yields the protein CSARHTDEQFF.

In its sample, this clone was seen once. The V and J genes are TRBV27 and TRBJ2-2; TRBD1 matches 7 bases. Germline trimming cut 6 bases from V and 4 bases from J; bases unmatched to any gene: 5. Germline CDR1 and CDR2: MNHEY and SMNVEV (reference sequence). This CDR3 has 14 amino acids. The chain's CDR3 is CASRETGATGELFF. The CDR3, as DNA: TGTGCCAGCAGAGAAACAGGGGCCACCGGGGAGCTGTTTTTT.

V and J are TRBV9 and TRBJ2-6, with unresolved D. Trimming pared 0 bases from V and 8 bases from J, leaving 12 bases between. The CDR3 extends over 15 amino acids. Per the germline V gene, CDR1 is SGDLS and CDR2 is YYNGEE. CDR3 DNA sequence: TGTGCCAGCAGCGTAGGGCCAGGAAAGACCAACGTCCTGACTTTC. Protein product: CASSVGPGKTNVLTF. Full variable domain (outside the CDR3, taken from reference TRBV9 and TRBJ2-6): DSGVTQTPKHLITATGQRVTLRCSPRSGDLSVYWYQQSLDQGLQFLIQYYNGEERAKGNILERFSAQQFPDLHSELNLSSLELGDSALYFCASSVGPGKTNVLTFGAGSRLTVL.

The chain has TRBV5-4 and TRBJ2-5; 8 bases align to TRBD2. V shed 0 bases and J 5 bases; nucleotides not matched to a gene: 6. CDR3 length equals 15 residues. Germline CDR1 is SGHNT and CDR2 is YYREEE (reference sequence). This CDR3 reads CASSLGGGSRETQYF. Written as DNA, the CDR3 is TGTGCCAGCAGCTTGGGCGGGGGGTCCCGGGAGACCCAGTACTTC.

The chain links TRBV7-9 to TRBJ1-4; 7 bases match TRBD1. The CDR3 extends over 16 amino acids. The germline CDR1 and CDR2 sequences are SEHNR and FQNEAQ (reference sequence). The ends lost 2 bases at V and 3 bases at J; junction bases unmatched: 6. CDR3 nucleotides: TGTGCCAGCAGCTTATCCAGGGGGGTAGCTAATGAAAAACTGTTTTTT. This gives the protein CASSLSRGVANEKLFF. The full variable domain, in which reference TRBV7-9 and TRBJ1-4 provide the parts outside the CDR3, is DTGVSQNPRHKITKRGQNVTFRCDPISEHNRLYWYRQTLGQGPEFLTYFQNEAQLEKSRLLSDRFSAERPKGSFSTLEIQRTEQGDSAMYLCASSLSRGVANEKLFFGSGTQLSVL.

This clone was picked up a small number of times. V usage is TRBV7-6 and J usage is TRBJ2-5; D is uncertain. The CDR3 runs 14 residues. Trimming cost V 0 bases and J 2 bases, with 7 bases left between them. Germline V lookup: CDR1 SGHVS, CDR2 FNYEAQ. The CDR3, as DNA: TGTGCCAGCAGCTTAGCCGCTAGACAAGAGACCCAGTACTTC. The encoded protein is CASSLAARQETQYF.

V is TRBV4-1 and J is TRBJ2-7; 7 bases agree with TRBD2. Unmatched junction bases numbered 2, after V lost 1 base and J lost 2 bases. Germline loops: CDR1 MGHRA, CDR2 YSYEKL. The CDR3 runs 14 residues. The chain's CDR3 is CASSQGGGPYEQYF. The CDR3 region has the DNA TGCGCCAGCAGCCAAGGGGGGGGTCCCTACGAGCAGTACTTC.

This clone was observed once. The chain recombines TRBV10-3 with TRBJ1-2; 7 bases line up with TRBD1. This CDR3 has 15 amino acids. V dropped 6 bases and J dropped 0; count of bases not matched to a gene: 7. Germline V CDR1 and CDR2: ENHRY, SYGVKD. CDR3 region: CAIRRTGAANYGYTF. CDR3 coding DNA: TGTGCCATCAGACGGACAGGCGCAGCTAACTATGGCTACACCTTC.

The chain links TRBV5-6 to TRBJ2-1, with D possibly being TRBD2 (6 bases). The CDR3 loop spans 15 amino acids. CDR1 and CDR2 from the germline V gene are SGHDT and YYEEEE. Trimming left V 3 bases short and J 4 bases short, with 14 bases between. CDR3 amino acids: CASSWGRGGYNEQFF. The CDR3 DNA is TGTGCCAGCAGCTGGGGACGGGGAGGTTACAATGAGCAGTTCTTC. The variable domain in full, completed from reference TRBV5-6 and TRBJ2-1, reads DAGVTQSPTHLIKTRGQQVTLRCSPKSGHDTVSWYQQALGQGPQFIFQYYEEEERQRGNFPDRFSGHQFPNYSSELNVNALLLGDSALYLCASSWGRGGYNEQFFGPGTRLTVL.

The CDR3 DNA is TGTGCCAGCAGGCCGGACAGTGAGACCCAGTACTTC. This sequence encodes CASRPDSETQYF. This sequence joins TRBV2 and TRBJ2-5; TRBD1 might be the D (6 bases). This CDR3 is 12 amino acids long. The germline CDR1 and CDR2 sequences are SNHLY and FYNNEI. Between the trimmed V and J ends, which lost 6 bases and 5 bases, there was a span of 10 bases.

This clone was detected only a few times. The V and J genes are TRBV2 and TRBJ2-2, with D possibly TRBD2 on 6 matching bases. This CDR3 is 14 amino acids long. Germline V lookup: CDR1 SNHLY, CDR2 FYNNEI. Trimming took 2 bases from V and 6 from J, leaving 10 bases between them. For the CDR3, the DNA is TGTGCCAGCAGTGAACAACTAGCCCCCGGGGAGCTGTTTTTT. This gives the protein CASSEQLAPGELFF. Full variable domain (outside the CDR3, taken from reference TRBV2 and TRBJ2-2): EPEVTQTPSHQVTQMGQEVILRCVPISNHLYFYWYRQILGQKVEFLVSFYNNEISEKSEIFDDQFSVERPDGSNFTLKIRSTKLEDSAMYFCASSEQLAPGELFFGEGSRLTVL.

The rearrangement uses TRBV5-1 and TRBJ2-2; 11 positions match TRBD2. CDR3 length equals 16 residues. After removal of 3 bases from V and 5 bases from J, the junction contained 6 bases not matched to a gene. In germline, CDR1 is SGHRS, CDR2 YFSETQ. CDR3 sequence: CASSWLLAGDTGELFF. The CDR3 bases are TGCGCCAGCAGCTGGCTACTAGCGGGGGATACCGGGGAGCTGTTTTTT.

This sequence joins TRBV2 and TRBJ1-2; D unresolved. Germline V lookup: CDR1 SNHLY, CDR2 FYNNEI. V lost 4 bases to trimming and J lost 0 bases, with 12 bases between them. The CDR3 has 15 amino acids. CDR3 loop: CASSARLLTNYGYTF. CDR3 bases: TGTGCCAGCAGTGCGAGACTCCTCACTAACTATGGCTACACCTTC.